One and the same sample provided the 29 T cell receptor beta chains below, sequenced in a study of response to subunit inactivated influenza vaccine. TCRdb fed the RT-PCR reads into MiXCR, producing one record per CDR3 protein. This table holds about 700,000 distinct CDR3 sequences, approximately 15% found once. Source: PBMCs from blood, taken 14 days before vaccination. These receptors came from a man between 50 and 59 years old who received an inactivated influenza vaccine.

This clonotype was picked up a small number of times. This chain joins TRBV7-7 and TRBJ2-3, with D unresolved. This CDR3 region has 18 residues. CDR1 and CDR2 (germline): SSHAT, FNYEAQ (reference sequence). Trimming took off 0 bases at V and 0 bases at J, with 16 bases between the two ends. CDR3 nucleotide sequence: TGTGCCAGCAGCTTAGCGCTCTCCGGAGTATCTAGCACAGATACGCAGTATTTT. Protein product: CASSLALSGVSSTDTQYF.

The V and J genes are TRBV20-1 and TRBJ2-1, with 14 positions matching TRBD2. V lost 0 bases to trimming and J lost 7 bases; unmatched junction nucleotides: 8. Germline V gene lookup returns CDR1 DFQATT and CDR2 SNEGSKA (reference sequence). The length of the CDR3 is 17 residues. In nucleotides, the CDR3 is TGCAGTGCTAGAGACGAGACCGGGACTAGCGGGAGAAATGAGCAGTTCTTC. Amino acid sequence: CSARDETGTSGRNEQFF.

This clonotype was recorded many times. This rearrangement joins TRBV7-9 to TRBJ2-1; 7 bases are shared with TRBD2. The germline V gene has CDR1 SEHNR and CDR2 FQNEAQ (reference sequence). The CDR3 covers 17 residues. V was pared by 5 bases and J by 4 bases, with 14 bases of the junction left unmatched. The CDR3 bases are TGTGCCAGCAGCCAAATCGAGTGGGCTAGCGGTTACAATGAGCAGTTCTTC. Amino acid sequence: CASSQIEWASGYNEQFF.

The rearrangement uses TRBV20-1 and TRBJ1-2, with D hard to call. V shed 7 bases and J shed 0 bases, with 21 bases lying between them. The CDR3 is 16 amino acids. Germline CDR1 reads DFQATT; CDR2 reads SNEGSKA (reference sequence). CDR3: CSGSGAIMGPNYGYTF. The CDR3 DNA reads as TGCAGTGGGTCTGGCGCAATCATGGGTCCTAACTATGGCTACACCTTC.

This clonotype was seen more than once but under ten times. The chain is built from TRBV20-1 and TRBJ2-7; 12 nucleotides align to TRBD2. Trimming took 4 bases from V and 4 from J; bases not matched to a gene: 5. CDR1 and CDR2 (germline): DFQATT, SNEGSKA (reference sequence). CDR3 length: 14 amino acids. This CDR3 reads CSATGLAGIYEQYF. The CDR3 DNA follows: TGCAGTGCTACCGGACTAGCGGGAATTTACGAGCAGTACTTC.

This clonotype was seen only a few times. The chain carries TRBV20-1 and TRBJ2-4; D assignment may be TRBD1 or TRBD2 (5 bases each). The CDR3 has 16 residues. The V end was cut by 5 bases, the J end by 0 bases, with 17 bases between. Germline V gene sequence: CDR1 DFQATT, CDR2 SNEGSKA (reference sequence). CDR3 region: CSARPGTVLAKNIQYF. CDR3 nucleotide sequence: TGCAGTGCTCGCCCCGGGACGGTACTAGCCAAAAACATTCAGTACTTC.

This clonotype occurred a few times. The chain has TRBV29-1 and TRBJ2-1, with TRBD2 matching 8 bases. This CDR3 has 11 amino acids. Germline CDR1 SQVTM, CDR2 ANQGSEA. The trim removed 6 bases at V and 10 bases at J, leaving 5 bases unmatched. The CDR3 here is CSVREGYEQFF. CDR3 nucleotide sequence: TGCAGCGTCCGGGAGGGGTACGAGCAGTTCTTC.

This clonotype was observed a handful of times. The V gene is TRBV5-1, the J gene TRBJ2-3; TRBD1 aligns across 7 bases. In germline, CDR1 is SGHRS, CDR2 YFSETQ. CDR3 length: 14 amino acids. V shed 7 bases, J shed 2 bases, and the junction held 7 bases outside the gene matches. CDR3 DNA: TGCGCCAGCGGTCCCGGGACAGCCACAGATACGCAGTATTTT. Residues: CASGPGTATDTQYF. The full variable domain, rest sourced from reference TRBV5-1 and TRBJ2-3, is KAGVTQTPRYLIKTRGQQVTLSCSPISGHRSVSWYQQTPGQGLQFLFEYFSETQRNKGNFPGRFSGRQFSNSRSEMNVSTLELGDSALYLCASGPGTATDTQYFGPGTRLTVL.

The genes are TRBV12-3 or TRBV12-4 and TRBJ2-5; D perhaps matches TRBD2 (6 bases). Trimming took off 6 bases at V and 7 bases at J, with 18 bases between the two ends. This CDR3 has 14 amino acids. The CDR3 DNA reads as TGTGCCAGCAGGGCGGGACTCCGGGTCTCGACCCAGTACTTC. Translated: CASRAGLRVSTQYF.

The CDR3, as DNA: TGTGCCAGCAGCTTTCAACTCGGGAACACTGAAGCTTTCTTT. Its protein product is CASSFQLGNTEAFF. J is TRBJ1-1 and V is TRBV7-9; D uncertain. The V end was cut by 3 bases, the J end by 1 base, with 9 bases between. This CDR3 is built from 14 residues. Per the germline V gene, CDR1 is SEHNR and CDR2 is FQNEAQ (reference sequence).

This clonotype was seen many times. V and J are TRBV6-5 and TRBJ2-2; no definite D call. With 0 bases removed from V and 0 bases from J, the gap between germline ends came to 5 bases. From germline, CDR1 is MNHEY and CDR2 SVGAGI. This CDR3 contains 15 residues. The CDR3 region is CASSYSMANTGELFF. The CDR3 DNA reads TGTGCCAGCAGTTACTCGATGGCGAACACCGGGGAGCTGTTTTTT.

This clonotype has a handful of counts. This chain connects TRBV5-1 to TRBJ2-7; 9 nucleotides match TRBD2. CDR1 SGHRS and CDR2 YFSETQ come from the germline V gene. The ends lost 2 bases at V and 3 bases at J; junction bases unmatched: 6. The CDR3 sequence is 15 residues long. Here the CDR3 reads CASSFSSGGRYEQYF. The CDR3 nucleotides read TGCGCCAGCAGCTTTAGTAGCGGGGGTCGCTACGAGCAGTACTTC.

This clonotype was detected ten times or more. The J gene is TRBJ2-3, the V gene TRBV12-3 or TRBV12-4; D perhaps matches TRBD2 (6 bases). This CDR3 spans 13 amino acids. V was trimmed by 3 bases and J by 4 bases, leaving 8 bases between them. The CDR3 bases are TGTGCCAGCAGTTTTGGAGGGGCAGATACGCAGTATTTT. It is translated as CASSFGGADTQYF.

V gene TRBV5-6 combines with J gene TRBJ2-3; TRBD2 agrees at 13 bases. The V and J ends lost 2 bases and 0 bases, in that order; junction bases with no gene match: 3. Germline V lookup: CDR1 SGHDT, CDR2 YYEEEE. The CDR3 spans 17 residues. The CDR3 coding sequence is TGTGCCAGCAGCTTACCGGGACTAGCGGGGAGCACAGATACGCAGTATTTT. It encodes CASSLPGLAGSTDTQYF.

At least ten counts were recorded for this clonotype. V gene TRBV12-3 or TRBV12-4 combines with J gene TRBJ1-6, with D tentatively TRBD1 (6 bases). The CDR3 is 14 residues long. Trimming removed 5 bases from V and 7 bases from J, with 12 bases in between. In nucleotides, the CDR3 is TGTGCCAGCAGTGGACAGAGATGGAATTCACCCCTCCACTTT. It codes for CASSGQRWNSPLHF.

V usage is TRBV7-8 and J usage is TRBJ2-7, with 11 bases identical to TRBD2. Germline CDR1 and CDR2: SGHVS and FQNEAQ. The CDR3 sequence is 16 residues long. V was clipped by 5 bases and J by 3 bases; unmatched bases: 9. This CDR3 is CASSPRLAGNHYEQYF. The CDR3 DNA follows: TGTGCCAGCAGCCCGCGACTAGCGGGGAACCACTACGAGCAGTACTTC.

V is TRBV6-2 or TRBV6-3 and J is TRBJ2-7, with 14 bases fitting TRBD2. Germline V CDR1 and CDR2: MNHEY, SVGEGT. The ends lost 6 bases at V and 4 bases at J; junction bases unmatched: 11. This CDR3 spans 17 amino acids. The CDR3: CASSRRGTSGRFYEQYF. The CDR3 coding sequence is TGTGCCAGCAGCCGCAGAGGGACTAGCGGGAGATTTTACGAGCAGTACTTC.

This chain joins TRBV28 and TRBJ2-7, with TRBD1 identical over 8 bases. The CDR3 consists of 15 residues. J gave up 1 base and V 7 bases, and 9 bases lay outside the gene matches. CDR1 MDHEN and CDR2 SYDVKM come from the germline V gene. The CDR3 nucleotides are TGTGCCAGCAACCTATCCGGGACAGGATCCTACGAGCAGTACTTC. Its translation: CASNLSGTGSYEQYF.

The V call is TRBV6-5, the J call TRBJ2-7, with D tentatively TRBD2 (5 bases). CDR1 and CDR2 (germline): MNHEY, SVGAGI. The CDR3 has 15 residues. V lost 2 bases and J 7 bases, leaving 18 bases between the germline ends. CDR3 coding DNA: TGTGCCAGCAGTTACCGTGGGGAGACCCTCCGGGAGCAGTACTTC. Translation gives CASSYRGETLREQYF.

Written as DNA, the CDR3 is TGTGCCAGCAGTACCCTTGGTGGTCTCACCGAAGGAGAGACCCAGTACTTC. Protein sequence: CASSTLGGLTEGETQYF. This chain joins TRBV6-1 and TRBJ2-5; D gene ambiguous. Germline V gene data show CDR1 as MNHNS and CDR2 as SASEGT. The CDR3 runs to 17 residues. Trimming removed 5 bases at V and 4 bases at J, with 23 bases between.

The V gene is TRBV20-1, the J gene TRBJ2-1; 12 bases are shared with TRBD2. Germline trimming cut 6 bases from V and 5 bases from J; bases unmatched to any gene: 8. Per the germline V gene, CDR1 is DFQATT and CDR2 is SNEGSKA (reference sequence). The CDR3 is 15 residues long. CDR3 nucleotides: TGCAGTGCGACTCCGCTAGCGGGAGGGGACAATGAGCAGTTCTTC. Translating gives CSATPLAGGDNEQFF.

This clonotype showed up just a few times. This chain joins TRBV6-1 and TRBJ1-1, with D maybe TRBD1 (5 bases). In germline, CDR1 is MNHNS, CDR2 SASEGT. This CDR3 is 13 amino acids long. Trimming took 7 bases from V and 6 from J, leaving 15 bases between them. Written as DNA, the CDR3 is TGTGCCAGCAAAGTACTGGGACGGGCTGAAGCTTTCTTT. Protein: CASKVLGRAEAFF.

The chain combines TRBV4-1 with TRBJ1-5; D possibly corresponds to TRBD1 (5 bases). Trimming left V 3 bases short and J 10 bases short, with 16 bases between. Germline CDR1 reads MGHRA; CDR2 reads YSYEKL. The CDR3 loop spans 14 amino acids. The CDR3 spells CASSHAWGTRPQHF. In nucleotides, the CDR3 is TGCGCCAGCAGCCATGCCTGGGGGACTAGACCCCAGCATTTT.

Only a few counts were recorded for this clonotype. The chain couples TRBV20-1 to TRBJ2-1; TRBD2 agrees at 11 bases. Germline V gene lookup returns CDR1 DFQATT and CDR2 SNEGSKA (reference sequence). With 0 bases clipped from V and 10 bases from J, the junction kept 11 bases outside the gene matches. CDR3 length equals 16 residues. CDR3 coding DNA: TGCAGTGCTAGAGAGTTGAGACTAGCGGGATTGTGGGAGCAGTTCTTC. Amino acid sequence: CSARELRLAGLWEQFF.

This chain uses TRBV6-2 or TRBV6-3 with TRBJ2-7; D unresolved. Trimming pared 5 bases from V and 3 bases from J, leaving 8 bases between. CDR1 and CDR2 (germline): MNHEY, SVGEGT. CDR3 length equals 12 residues. The CDR3 sequence is CASSSRIYEQYF. As DNA, the CDR3 is TGTGCCAGCAGTAGTCGGATCTACGAGCAGTACTTC.

This clonotype was seen only a few times. The chain carries TRBV27 and TRBJ2-3, with 15 bases lining up with TRBD2. This CDR3 region has 18 residues. The trim removed 4 bases at V and 2 bases at J, leaving 7 bases unmatched. Germline V gives CDR1 MNHEY, CDR2 SMNVEV (reference sequence). The CDR3 protein is CASSSRTSGGAPTDTQYF. For the CDR3, the DNA is TGTGCCAGCAGTTCCCGGACTAGCGGGGGGGCACCCACAGATACGCAGTATTTT.

V is TRBV12-3 or TRBV12-4 and J is TRBJ1-1; D is uncertain. V lost 5 bases and J 0 bases, leaving 13 bases between the germline ends. This CDR3 has 15 residues. This chain's CDR3 is CASSPYTSMNTEAFF. The CDR3 DNA sequence: TGTGCCAGCAGTCCATACACGTCTATGAACACTGAAGCTTTCTTT.

This clonotype was seen a few times. The chain links TRBV5-6 to TRBJ2-3, with TRBD1 identical over 8 bases. This CDR3 has 15 residues. Germline CDR1 and CDR2: SGHDT and YYEEEE. The trim removed 2 bases at V and 2 bases at J, leaving 4 bases unmatched. The CDR3 spells CASSFLGQATDTQYF. In nucleotides, the CDR3 is TGTGCCAGCAGCTTCTTGGGACAGGCCACAGATACGCAGTATTTT.

This clonotype was recorded a few times. The chain is built from TRBV2 and TRBJ2-7; no clear D gene. The CDR3 runs to 14 residues. V lost 3 bases to trimming and J lost 2 bases, with 11 bases between them. Germline V CDR1 and CDR2: SNHLY, FYNNEI. DNA of the CDR3: TGTGCCAGCAGTGATCACAGCCCGCCCTACGAGCAGTACTTC. Translating gives CASSDHSPPYEQYF. Combining the CDR3 with reference TRBV2 and TRBJ2-7 gives the whole variable domain EPEVTQTPSHQVTQMGQEVILRCVPISNHLYFYWYRQILGQKVEFLVSFYNNEISEKSEIFDDQFSVERPDGSNFTLKIRSTKLEDSAMYFCASSDHSPPYEQYFGPGTRLTVT.